This TCR beta chain was sequenced during a study of long-term antiretroviral therapy in people with HIV. Survey level was the resolution at which the v3.0 immunoSEQ assay ran. Method: immunoSEQ multiplex PCR; TCRdb's copy keeps in-frame clones and lacks some. The repertoire includes about 28,000 clones, over 80% of them detected once, and less than 8% sits in the top ten. Study-level findings and limits: Even long-term ART left TRB diversity below transplant donor controls, despite gains.

Before DNA extraction, roughly 0.85-10 million cryopreserved PBMC were held in the samples. Concerning this clone itself: Its antigen is currently unknown.

The sequencing used unsorted PBMCs, collected 0.4 years after starting antiretroviral therapy. This clonotype was obtained from a man between 18 and 29 years old with HIV.

The chain's CDR3 is CASRGEGFSTEAFF. Here the CDR3 DNA reads TGTGCCAGCAGAGGCGAGGGATTCAGCACTGAAGCTTTCTTT. The chain links TRBV6-5 to TRBJ1-1, with unresolved D. Germline CDR1 and CDR2: MNHEY and SVGAGI. The CDR3 consists of 14 residues. Deletions cut 6 bases from V and 4 bases from J, with 15 bases between.